The clone carrying this T cell receptor (beta chain) was observed at least ten times. The data belong to a study of T cells after posttransplantation cyclophosphamide. Cyclophosphamide on days +3 and +4 followed busulfan-fludarabine conditioning and a marrow graft. Here immunoSEQ multiplex PCR was the method, and the copy in TCRdb shows in-frame clones only, minus some. The profile covers about 14,000 clones, none occurring a single time. V shed 6 bases and J shed 9 bases, with 17 bases lying between them. Germline assignment: CDR1 SGHTA and CDR2 FQGTGA. The CDR3 contains 13 residues. The chain links TRBV7-3 to TRBJ1-1, with D unclear. The input for sequencing was PBMCs, taken more than 1,000 days after allogeneic stem cell transplant with posttransplant cyclophosphamide. This receptor was obtained from a female patient aged 40-49 years who received an allogeneic stem cell transplant from a related donor, was CMV-positive, and had no GVHD. T cells may partly derive from the graft donor. The CDR3 protein is CASSSTGGGKAFF. The DNA of the CDR3 is TGTGCCAGCAGTTCCACCGGTGGCGGAAAAGCTTTCTTT.